This T cell receptor (beta chain) was recovered during a study of regulatory T cells in long-lasting Graves disease (dated by TCRdb to the early 2020s). Broadly, across the study: In the newly diagnosed Graves' disease group, patients had been taking antithyroid drugs for less than 3 months. Patients with persistent Graves' disease were compared with patients with newly diagnosed Graves' disease using TCR sequencing and RNA sequencing of peripheral blood. The study was registered as a clinical trial and conducted in China. TCR sequencing covered 13 persistent and 20 or so newly diagnosed Graves' disease patients, 33 samples in total. The study at large found these results: Sequencing and analysis were restricted to the TCR beta chain. The study examined only peripheral blood because the primary lesion, thyroid tissue, could not be accessed. Persistent patients shared more public clonotypes among themselves (around 2,700) than newly diagnosed patients did (more than 950). Lower TCR Shannon entropy and fewer highly expanded clones were observed in persistent Graves' disease patients than in newly diagnosed patients, which suggested clonal expansion. Persistent disease showed preferential use of TRBV28, TRBJ1-2 and TRBJ2-5, whereas newly diagnosed disease favored TRBV20-1 and TRBJ2-1. The authors noted that the small sample size was a limitation that may lower accuracy.

With regard to this clonotype: What antigen it recognizes has not been identified. Qualities for individual bases were not recorded, and no much larger clone is one base off.

According to the germline V gene, CDR1 reads SQVTM and CDR2 reads ANQGSEA. Trimmed from V: 6 bases; trimmed from J: 2 bases; junction bases lacking a gene match: 4. Taken from cysteine to phenylalanine, the CDR3 has 14 residues. Only CDR3 DNA is held: 42 bases, read in frame from base 1. The method behind the library was multiplex PCR. Sequencing relied on an Illumina HiSeq 4000. To build TCR beta libraries, CDR3 regions were amplified by Arm-PCR using iRepertoire HTBI primers. Before sequencing, the PCR products went through gel purification. The study's own analysis went as follows. Gene usage analysis of CDR3 amino acid clonotypes relied on the roughly 67 TRBV and 14 TRBJ segments identified across samples. Filtered high-quality paired reads were merged into contigs using COPE and FqMerger. BLAST was used to align contigs to IMGT TRBV, TRBD and TRBJ reference genes, and CDR3 was defined according to IMGT. Clonotypes above 0.1% frequency were classified as highly expanded clones. Shannon entropy served as the measure of repertoire diversity, while the Gini coefficient captured V-J evenness. Public clonotypes were defined as clonotypes shared by more than one individual. In TCRdb, the public reads were trimmed at Q25 with fastp and aligned with MiXCR, with productive beta chains retained. Each entry merges the rows of one CDR3 protein and shows their most common DNA and genes. V and J calls and clone size were set by TCRdb, not the authors. Counted in this sample were roughly 250,000 distinct CDR3 sequences; 15% to 20% of them appeared once. The ten largest clones take up 11% to 15% of the sample.

The time point label corresponds to: newly diagnosed GD, antithyroid drugs for less than 3 months. For both TCR sequencing and RNA sequencing, RNA was extracted from PBMCs in TRIzol. The diagnosis of Graves' disease followed American Thyroid Association guidelines. The patients came from an endocrinology department in Xi'an, China. From each patient, approximately 10 milliliters of peripheral blood was collected into an EDTA anticoagulant tube. Ficoll Paque Plus density gradient separation was used to isolate PBMCs, and no further T cell sorting was done. An Agilent 2100 Bioanalyzer and agarose gel were used to check RNA quality, and a NanoDrop 2000 was used to measure RNA concentration. This sample also belongs to another study, concerning T cells in Graves' hyperthyroidism and ophthalmopathy. That second publication adds: A patient counted as having stable Graves' hyperthyroidism if no progression to ophthalmopathy occurred over 18 months of follow-up. Hyperthyroidism patients were aged 18 to 65 years and newly diagnosed, with disease duration of less than 2 months. Exclusion was applied to patients with uncontrolled infections, other autoimmune diseases, pregnancy or lactation. Diagnoses were established on the basis of clinical symptoms, serum thyroxine and TRAb, thyroid ultrasound, and orbital computed tomography. The TCR CDR3 was subjected to a first round of RT-PCR using the HTBI primer set and the Qiagen OneStep RT-PCR kit. Blood samples also contained most of the expanded thyroid clonotypes (frequency above 0.001), which suggests that blood repertoires may reflect thyroid immune responses. Ophthalmopathy was separated from stable hyperthyroidism by a 13 V-J signature model, with approximately 86% sensitivity and about 84% specificity obtained in cross-validation and 80%/75% obtained in testing. In validation, the model predicted progression to ophthalmopathy a median of approximately 6.6 months before onset, with roughly 70% sensitivity and roughly 73% specificity. To identify TCR V-J signatures that set the groups apart, the researchers used a discovery cohort of 90 to 100 patients, made up of about 44 with Graves' ophthalmopathy and some 60 with stable Graves' hyperthyroidism. Prospective prediction of ophthalmopathy was tested in an independent validation cohort consisting of fewer than 20 hyperthyroidism patients and 15 or so patients who later progressed to ophthalmopathy. The 95 to 100 discovery patients were randomly split 7:3 into training and test sets. In addition, the study compared T-cell repertoires in thyroid tissue and in blood from roughly six Graves' hyperthyroidism patients. Once sampling was done, hyperthyroidism patients were given methimazole at a starting dose of 30 mg daily, whereas ophthalmopathy patients were given high-dose intravenous methylprednisolone. A second multiplex PCR round built the libraries, followed by size selection and purification. Paired-end sequencing of the libraries was performed with 100 bp reads on an Illumina HiSeq2000. SOAPnuke was used to process the raw data, with reads discarded if the reads contained adapters or uncalled bases, had a mean Phred below 15, or lacked an exact constant-primer or identifier match. High-quality paired reads were merged using COPE v1.2.5, and each unique nucleotide sequence was defined as a clonotype. Clonotypes were aligned to IMGT TRBV, TRBD and TRBJ reference segments using MiTCR v1.1. The analysis was restricted to V-J combinations with a frequency above 0.0001, which together covered 99% to 99.2% of the repertoires. The TCS score was defined as F50 (clonal expansion) divided by E x V (chaos), with BLOSUM62-based TCRdist calculated between CDR3 peptides within each V-J. Welch's t-statistics and random forest reduced around 520 V-J features to about 13, which were used in a naive Bayes classifier (R e1071). No statistical method was used to fix the sample size in advance, and group allocation was not hidden from the investigators. TCR Vbeta CDR3 sequencing of some 140 peripheral blood samples (over 40 ophthalmopathy, over 70 hyperthyroidism and roughly 17 progressor patients) is reported in the paper.

Sequenced here: peripheral blood mononuclear cells (PBMCs), sampled at new diagnosis, from a patient treated with antithyroid drugs. The rearranged segments are TRBV29-1 and TRBJ2-3; 11 central nucleotides agree with TRBD2. This clonotype originated in a woman aged 25 to 39 with Graves disease. Donor details come from another sample of the same person, matched by shared clones. The nucleotide sequence reads TGCAGCGTCGATAGCGGGGGGGCCACAGATACGCAGTATTTT. Translated, this gives CSVDSGGATDTQYF.